The rows below give T cell receptor beta chains drawn from one sample of a study of identical twins. TCRdb passed the 5' RACE reads through MiXCR, listing each CDR3 protein once. The sample lists approximately 670,000 distinct CDR3 sequences, 5.5% to 6.5% occurring once. The sequencing sample was made of naive T cells sorted from blood. All receptors derive from a man younger than 35 in good health. The CDR3 runs from the conserved cysteine through the conserved F or W. The D gene is left open where the match is weak. Rows give clone size only sometimes, using once, few, many, or a class for an expanded clone.

TGTGCCAGCTCACCAACTCAGGGGGCCAACTATGGCTACACCTTC	CASSPTQGANYGYTF	TRBV18	TRBD1	TRBJ1-2	15	-
TGTGCCAGCAGTCCCCCCCGGGACCAACGAGATTCACCCCTCCACTTT	CASSPPRDQRDSPLHF	TRBV6-1	-	TRBJ1-6	16	-
TGTGCCAGCAGGCCTACAGGGAGGGGGCAGTTCTTC	CASRPTGRGQFF	TRBV12-3/TRBV12-4	-	TRBJ2-1	12	many
TGCAGTGCCGGTCGCATCTGGGGGGACAATGAGCAGTTCTTC	CSAGRIWGDNEQFF	TRBV20-1	-	TRBJ2-1	14	many
TGTGCCAGCAGTGATGATGGACAGAGAAGGGACTATGGCTACACCTTC	CASSDDGQRRDYGYTF	TRBV12-3/TRBV12-4	-	TRBJ1-2	16	-
TGTGCCACCAGCAGAGAAACAGCCGGCAATCAGCCCCAGCATTTT	CATSRETAGNQPQHF	TRBV15	-	TRBJ1-5	15	few
TGTGCCAGCAGCCCCCCTCCTAGCGGGGGAAACAATGAGCAGTTCTTC	CASSPPPSGGNNEQFF	TRBV11-2	TRBD2	TRBJ2-1	16	many
TGTGCCACCAGTGACCGGGACAGGGAAGATACGCAGTATTTT	CATSDRDREDTQYF	TRBV24-1	TRBD1	TRBJ2-3	14	many
TGCAGCGTCGGAAAGACAGGACAGAACACCGGGGAGCTGTTTTTT	CSVGKTGQNTGELFF	TRBV29-1	-	TRBJ2-2	15	many
TGTGCCAGCAGTTTCTCCCGGGACAGAGTCTACGAGCAGTACTTC	CASSFSRDRVYEQYF	TRBV12-3/TRBV12-4	TRBD1	TRBJ2-7	15	many
TGTGCCAGCAGCCCAGGTAGGGACAGCACCTACGAGCAGTACTTC	CASSPGRDSTYEQYF	TRBV4-2	TRBD1	TRBJ2-7	15	-
TGCGCCAGCAGCCCCGACAAGAGCTCCTACAATGAGCAGTTCTTC	CASSPDKSSYNEQFF	TRBV4-1	-	TRBJ2-1	15	many
TGCAGTGCTAGTTTTGGGCGGGAGCCCCGTCGTTATTACAATGAGCAGTTCTTC	CSASFGREPRRYYNEQFF	TRBV20-1	TRBD2	TRBJ2-1	18	few
TGTGCCAGCAGTTCAGCCCCCTACGGAAACACCATATATTTT	CASSSAPYGNTIYF	TRBV12-3/TRBV12-4	-	TRBJ1-3	14	many
TGTGCCAGCAGCTCCCGGGACCTCTCCTACAATGAGCAGTTCTTC	CASSSRDLSYNEQFF	TRBV14	-	TRBJ2-1	15	-
TGTGCCAGCAGCTTAGCGGGGGCAGGCAATGAAAAACTGTTTTTT	CASSLAGAGNEKLFF	TRBV7-2	-	TRBJ1-4	15	many
TGCGCCAGCAGCTTGGCAGGAGGGGATAGGAGTGGCCAGTACTTC	CASSLAGGDRSGQYF	TRBV5-1	-	TRBJ2-5	15	-
TGCAGCGTTGGCTACATAGAAATCCGGGACAGAGGGTTCTTC	CSVGYIEIRDRGFF	TRBV29-1	TRBD1	TRBJ2-1	14	many
TGCGCCAGCAGCTTGGCCCAGGGAAACACCATATATTTT	CASSLAQGNTIYF	TRBV5-1	-	TRBJ1-3	13	-
TGTGCCAGCAGCTCTTGGACGAGGGGGCAGTTCTTC	CASSSWTRGQFF	TRBV5-8	-	TRBJ2-1	12	few
TGTGCCATCAGTGAGTCGACTCAGGAGGCCACCGGGGAGCTGTTTTTT	CAISESTQEATGELFF	TRBV10-3	-	TRBJ2-2	16	many
TGCGCCAGCAGCAGGGTTTCCGGGGAGCTGTTTTTT	CASSRVSGELFF	TRBV5-1	-	TRBJ2-2	12	many
TGTGCCAGCAGCTTGGAGTGGCCTTCGCATGAAAAACTGTTTTTT	CASSLEWPSHEKLFF	TRBV5-5	-	TRBJ1-4	15	-